The subject of this entry is one TCR beta chain. The target of this receptor is not known. No much larger clonotype is one base removed from it; base qualities were not supplied. The library was built by means of PCR. The reads were generated on an Illumina HiSeq 2500. To normalize quantification of the TCRbeta repertoire, the TCR libraries were built with molecular barcoding that relied on unique molecular identifiers. TCRdb applied fastp at Q25 and MiXCR to the public reads, then kept only in-frame beta chains. Each entry is one CDR3 protein sequence, shown with its most common DNA and genes. The table for this sample lists about 980,000 distinct CDR3 sequences; roughly 29% of them were counted only once. The biggest ten clones account for 28% of the sample. This entry belongs to a study of T-cell reconstitution after alpha-beta-depleted transplantation in children (dated by TCRdb to 2016 to 2017). With respect to the entire study: The study quantitatively tracked T-cell immune reconstitution after TCRalphabeta/CD19-depleted allogeneic hematopoietic cell transplantation in children using TCR repertoire profiling.

Trimming removed 3 bases from V and 5 bases from J, leaving 11 bases between the germline ends. The CDR3 sequence holds 13 residues, the cysteine and phenylalanine included. Only the CDR3 region is kept as DNA, spanning 39 bases read in frame from base 1. The germline V gene provides CDR1 ENHRY and CDR2 SYGVKD. The research as a whole found: The apparently early recovery of alphabetaT-cell counts about two months after transplant reportedly depended on only several hundred rapidly expanded clones that came from non-depleted graft cells. Over subsequent months, a decline in hyperexpanded clone frequencies was noted, and after one year, T-cell counts and TCRbeta diversity were mostly ascribed to newly produced T cells. In some patients, the high TCRbeta diversity seen at day 60 was put down to recipient T cells and intrathymic progenitors that had survived conditioning.

According to the study, the label for this sample's treatment or condition signals: allogeneic hematopoietic cell transplantation with graft depleted of TCRalphabeta T cells and CD19 B cells. TCRalphabeta/CD19-depleted allogeneic hematopoietic cell grafts were given to the transplant recipients, all of whom were children. The sample consisted of PBMCs, mostly from graft donor cells, taken 360 days after TCRalphabeta/CD19-depleted stem cell transplant. The chain uses TRBV10-3 and TRBJ2-7; TRBD2 is possibly the D segment (5 matching bases). The TCR sequence derives from a boy younger than two who had a stem cell transplant for SCID, so the T cells may come from the graft donor. The CDR3 protein is CAISELGSDEQYF. The sequenced DNA is TGTGCCATCAGTGAACTAGGATCCGACGAGCAGTACTTC.